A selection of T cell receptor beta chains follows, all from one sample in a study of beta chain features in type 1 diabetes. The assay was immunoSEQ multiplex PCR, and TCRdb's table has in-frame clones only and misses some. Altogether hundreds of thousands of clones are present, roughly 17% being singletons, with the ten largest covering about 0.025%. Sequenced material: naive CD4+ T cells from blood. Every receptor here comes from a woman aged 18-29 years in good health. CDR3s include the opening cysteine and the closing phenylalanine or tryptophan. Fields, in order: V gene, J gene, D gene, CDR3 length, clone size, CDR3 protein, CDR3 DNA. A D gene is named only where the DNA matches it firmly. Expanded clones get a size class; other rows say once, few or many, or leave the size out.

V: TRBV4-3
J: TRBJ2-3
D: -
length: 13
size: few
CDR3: CASSNHRVDTQYF
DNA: TGCGCCAGCAGCAACCACAGGGTAGATACGCAGTATTTT

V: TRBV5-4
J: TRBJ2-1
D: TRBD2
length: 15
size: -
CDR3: CASSLELAGDNEQFF
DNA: TGTGCCAGCAGCTTGGAGCTAGCGGGAGATAATGAGCAGTTCTTC

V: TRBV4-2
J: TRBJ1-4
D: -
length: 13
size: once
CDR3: CASSRGGDEKLFF
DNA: TGTGCCAGCAGCCGGGGGGGCGACGAAAAACTGTTTTTT

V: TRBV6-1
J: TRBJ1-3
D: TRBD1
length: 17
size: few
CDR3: CASSVTMTGDSGNTIYF
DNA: TGTGCCAGCAGTGTTACAATGACAGGGGACTCTGGAAACACCATATATTTT

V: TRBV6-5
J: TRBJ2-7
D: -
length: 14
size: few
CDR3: CASSYSPGAYEQYF
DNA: TGTGCCAGCAGTTACTCACCGGGGGCCTACGAGCAGTACTTC

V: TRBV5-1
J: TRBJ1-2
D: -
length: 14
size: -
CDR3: CASSLTYRVDGYTF
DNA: TGCGCCAGCAGCTTGACTTACAGGGTCGATGGCTACACCTTC

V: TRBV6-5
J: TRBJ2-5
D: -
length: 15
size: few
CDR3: CASSQSGVQGETQYF
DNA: TGTGCCAGCAGCCAATCAGGGGTGCAAGGAGAGACCCAGTACTTC

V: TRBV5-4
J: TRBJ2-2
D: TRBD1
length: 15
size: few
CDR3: CASTNRGGAPGELFF
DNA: TGTGCCAGCACTAACCGAGGGGGCGCGCCCGGGGAGCTGTTTTTT

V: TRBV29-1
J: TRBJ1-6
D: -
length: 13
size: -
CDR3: CSVRDRHNSPLHF
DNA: TGCAGCGTCAGAGACAGACATAATTCACCCCTCCACTTT

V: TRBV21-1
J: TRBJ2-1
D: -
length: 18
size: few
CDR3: CASSRISSSSGRVNEQFF
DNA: TGTGCCAGCAGCAGGATATCAAGTAGTAGCGGGAGGGTGAATGAGCAGTTCTTC

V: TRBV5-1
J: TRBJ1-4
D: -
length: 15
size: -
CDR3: CASSQDGATNEKLFF
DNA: TGCGCCAGCAGTCAAGACGGGGCAACTAATGAAAAACTGTTTTTT

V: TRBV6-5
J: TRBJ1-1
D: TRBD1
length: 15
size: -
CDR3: CASSYSGQGDTEAFF
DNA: TGTGCCAGCAGTTACTCGGGTCAGGGGGACACTGAAGCTTTCTTT

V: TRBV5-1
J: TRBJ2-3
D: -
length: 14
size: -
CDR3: CASSLALVTDTQYF
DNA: TGCGCCAGCAGCTTGGCTTTGGTCACAGATACGCAGTATTTT

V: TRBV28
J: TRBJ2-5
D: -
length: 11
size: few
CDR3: CASRLEETQYF
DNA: TGTGCCAGCAGATTAGAAGAGACCCAGTACTTC

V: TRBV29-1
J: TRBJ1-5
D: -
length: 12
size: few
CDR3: CSVGASNQPQHF
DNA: TGCAGCGTAGGGGCTAGCAATCAGCCCCAGCATTTT

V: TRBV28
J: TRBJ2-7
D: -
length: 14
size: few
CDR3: CASSLSGSSYEQYF
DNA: TGTGCCAGCAGTTTATCCGGATCATCCTACGAGCAGTACTTC

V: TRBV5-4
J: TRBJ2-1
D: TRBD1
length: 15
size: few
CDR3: CASSLGQASYNEQFF
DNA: TGTGCCAGCAGCCTGGGACAGGCCTCGTACAATGAGCAGTTCTTC

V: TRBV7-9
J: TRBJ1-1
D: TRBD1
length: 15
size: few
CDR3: CASSRTGQRYTEAFF
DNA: TGTGCCAGCAGCCGGACAGGGCAACGATACACTGAAGCTTTCTTT

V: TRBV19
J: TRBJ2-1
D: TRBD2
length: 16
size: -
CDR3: CASTPRRLAVHNEQFF
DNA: TGTGCCAGTACACCTAGACGACTAGCGGTACACAATGAGCAGTTCTTC

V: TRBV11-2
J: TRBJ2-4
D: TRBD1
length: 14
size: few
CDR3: CASRYRDRRNIQYF
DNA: TGTGCCAGCAGGTACCGGGACAGAAGAAACATTCAGTACTTC

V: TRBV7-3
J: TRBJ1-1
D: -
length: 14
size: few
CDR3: CASSPEGLNTEAFF
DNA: TGTGCCAGCAGCCCAGAGGGGCTAAACACTGAAGCTTTCTTT

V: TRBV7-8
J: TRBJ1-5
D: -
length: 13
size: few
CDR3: CASSLGNRQPQHF
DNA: TGTGCCAGCAGCTTGGGTAATCGGCAGCCCCAGCATTTT

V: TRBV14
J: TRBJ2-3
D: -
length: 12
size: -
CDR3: CASSQIEDTQYF
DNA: TGTGCCAGCAGCCAAATTGAGGATACGCAGTATTTT

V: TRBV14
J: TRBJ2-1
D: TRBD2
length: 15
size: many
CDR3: CASSHSRLAANEQFF
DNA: TGTGCCAGCAGCCACAGCCGACTAGCGGCAAATGAGCAGTTCTTC

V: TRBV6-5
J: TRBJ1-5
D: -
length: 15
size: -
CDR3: CASSPDRYSNQPQHF
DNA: TGTGCCAGCAGTCCCGACAGGTATAGCAATCAGCCCCAGCATTTT

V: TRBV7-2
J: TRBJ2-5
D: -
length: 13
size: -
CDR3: CASSLGNKETQYF
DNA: TGTGCCAGCAGCTTGGGTAATAAGGAGACCCAGTACTTC

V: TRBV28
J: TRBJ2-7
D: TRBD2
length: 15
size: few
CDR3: CASILAGGLSYEQYF
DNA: TGTGCCAGCATATTAGCGGGAGGACTCTCCTACGAGCAGTACTTC

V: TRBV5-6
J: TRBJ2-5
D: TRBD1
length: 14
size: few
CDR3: CASSHPGQQETQYF
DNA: TGTGCCAGCAGCCATCCGGGACAGCAAGAGACCCAGTACTTC

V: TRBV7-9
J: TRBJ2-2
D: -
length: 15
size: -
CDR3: CASSFRGDNTGELFF
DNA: TGTGCCAGCAGCTTTCGCGGGGATAACACCGGGGAGCTGTTTTTT

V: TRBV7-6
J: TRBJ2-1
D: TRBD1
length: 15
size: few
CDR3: CASSFGTVPYNEQFF
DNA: TGTGCCAGCAGCTTCGGGACAGTACCCTACAATGAGCAGTTCTTC

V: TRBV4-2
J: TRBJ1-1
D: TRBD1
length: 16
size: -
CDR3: CASSQDSGGSRTEAFF
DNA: TGTGCCAGCAGCCAAGATTCAGGGGGATCGAGAACTGAAGCTTTCTTT

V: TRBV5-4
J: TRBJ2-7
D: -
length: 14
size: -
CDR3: CASSPQGNQGEQYF
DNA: TGTGCCAGCAGCCCGCAGGGAAACCAGGGCGAGCAGTACTTC

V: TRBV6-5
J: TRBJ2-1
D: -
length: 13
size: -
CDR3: CASSRDGYNEQFF
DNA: TGTGCCAGCAGCCGGGACGGCTACAATGAGCAGTTCTTC

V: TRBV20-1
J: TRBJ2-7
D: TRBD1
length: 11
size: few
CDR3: CSAGDSYEQYF
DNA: TGCAGTGCAGGGGACAGCTACGAGCAGTACTTC

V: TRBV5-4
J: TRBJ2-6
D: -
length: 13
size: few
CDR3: CASSFTGANVLTF
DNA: TGTGCCAGCAGCTTTACTGGGGCCAACGTCCTGACTTTC